The source of this T cell receptor (beta chain) is a study of blood T cell repertoires in COVID-19. About the research overall: PBMCs, B-cell-depleted T cells, or T cells were the source of the cDNA or gDNA that made up the material.

With V trimmed by 6 bases and J by 4 bases, 9 bases remained unmatched. Germline values: CDR1 LNHNV, CDR2 YYDKDF (reference sequence). This CDR3 has 15 residues. The method was immunoSEQ multiplex PCR; TCRdb's version includes in-frame clones alone and lacks a portion of them. The sample lists more than 200,000 clones, around 83% occurring once. This clonotype was obtained from a woman in her 50s with acute or convalescent COVID-19. The rearrangement uses TRBV15 and TRBJ1-2; 9 bases are shared with TRBD1. The sample comprised peripheral blood. The CDR3 DNA sequence: TGTGCCACCAGAATTGGGGACAGGGAAGCCTATGGCTACACCTTC. Its protein product is CATRIGDREAYGYTF.